Described below is a single T cell receptor beta chain sequence and its context. Its antigen remains undetermined. No quality values exist for individual bases; no much larger clone is one base distant. CDR1 and CDR2, per the germline V gene, are MGHRA and YSYEKL. Cut back by 4 bases and 10 bases, the V and J ends lie 17 bases apart. The CDR3 holds 14 amino acids from the cysteine to the phenylalanine. Only the CDR3 DNA is retained, 42 bases long and in frame from the first base. Using the deep immunoSEQ assay, TCR CDR3 regions were amplified from genomic DNA by multiplex PCR. Extracted genomic DNA from each cell subset was spread evenly across all wells of several immunoSEQ 96-well plates, with each plate serving as a replicate. Each replicate PCR for sorted subsets received about 200 ng genomic DNA, equal to roughly 30,000 T cell genomes. The purified libraries were quantified using a Qubit 3.0 fluorometer, sized with a Bioanalyzer 2100, and then quantified again using the KAPA Library Quantification kit. A separate single-read 150-cycle Illumina NextSeq 550 flow cell was used to sequence each immunoSEQ 96-well plate. In the authors' own workflow: Because the immunoSEQ output included only junctional sequences and no quality scores, the filtering could not be the same as the filtering used for full-length reads. Sequences were annotated with PyIR, a Python wrapper for IgBLAST v1.9, using IMGT germline references to assign V/J genes and CDR3. Reads were removed for weak V/J assignments (E-value above 1e-6), missing CDR3, stop codons, out-of-frame junctions, or ambiguous translated residues. V3J clonotypes were defined as sequences sharing the same inferred V gene, J gene, and CDR3 amino acid sequence. Percentage overlap between repertoires was computed as shared unique clonotypes divided by the size of the smaller repertoire. Repertoire richness was assessed with RTK rarefaction, the Chao1 estimator, and Recon v2.1 estimates of unobserved clonotypes. Generation probabilities for all TCRbeta clonotypes obtained by the gDNA method from a handful of donors were computed using OLGA. TCRdb limited this immuneACCESS table to in-frame rearrangements with V and J called. A share of clones is missing; checked studies link under half to unresolved V genes, and the rest is unexplained. The V and J calls and clone size are taken from that table; D and trimming were inferred from the DNA. This sample gives around 510,000 clones in total; about 96% of them show up just once. The ten largest clonotypes hold around 0.067% of the sample.

The sample belongs to a study of shared clonotypes between healthy human individuals (dated by TCRdb to 2018 to 2020). Context from the whole study: A few men and a couple of women, aged 18 to 49 years, made up the cohort. Per donor, three plates each were used for CD4 naive and CD4 memory, two for CD8 naive, and one for CD8 memory. The study deeply sequenced blood TCR repertoires of several healthy adults to estimate repertoire size and the extent of clonotype sharing between individuals. Different laboratories and diverse techniques were used to prepare libraries and sequence TCR repertoires, to increase sequencing depth and limit assay-specific biases. Each donor's leukapheresis produced roughly between about 0.8 and 8.9 billion PBMCs. Findings and caveats that apply to the study as a whole: Incomplete sequencing was indicated by rarefaction of sorted-subset datasets, despite the large sequencing depth. Compared with non-shared clonotypes, the clonotypes found in all four sorted-subset donors had higher generation probabilities. Estimated clonotype richness was generally larger for naive than for memory subsets. Sharing across several donors was observed for approximately 4.6% of naive CD4, 3% to 3.5% of naive CD8, about 2.5% of memory CD4, and less than 0.45% of memory CD8 clonotypes. Sampling was limited to blood, and TCR repertoires in tissue likely differ from TCR repertoires in blood. Because the study included only a small number of donors, the genetic and exposure-history diversity represented was limited. Pairwise subsampling led to the expectation that sequencing depth would affect the degree of clonotype sharing among donors.

Donors were healthy HIV-negative adults with no recently reported acute infections or vaccinations. Every donor was a Caucasian adult living in Nashville, Tennessee, USA. CD4+ T cells were enriched by magnetic negative selection; naive cells were then positively selected on CD45RA, and the negative fraction formed the memory subset. After blood collection by leukapheresis, PBMCs were isolated using Ficoll-Histopaque density gradient centrifugation and then cryopreserved in the vapor phase of liquid nitrogen. Purity and quantity of every magnetically sorted T cell population were checked by analytical flow cytometry. From each sorted fraction, genomic DNA was isolated and quantified by UV absorbance on a Nanodrop 2000c.

This chain joins TRBV4-1 to TRBJ2-1, with a weak D call of TRBD1 (6 bases match). Material: naive CD4+ T cells sorted from blood. The cell subset or site label on this specimen signifies: CD45RA+ positively selected. The sequence derives from a woman aged 25 to 39 in good health. Here is the DNA: TGCGCCAGCAGCCGACCAGGGGTTTCAAGGGAGCAGTTCTTC. Translated, this gives CASSRPGVSREQFF.